This TCR beta chain was obtained from a study of CD8 T cells in ankylosing spondylitis (dated 2017 in TCRdb). About the full investigation: The study profiled T cell receptor beta repertoires in healthy donors and ankylosing spondylitis patients to find disease-linked TCR variants. In total, the full study cohort was made up of 110 or so healthy donors and 25 ankylosing spondylitis patients. Peripheral blood samples were taken, and synovial fluid was additionally collected from ankylosing spondylitis patients. The full study reports these points: The disease-linked clones showed a CD8+ phenotype and occurred at relatively low frequencies in peripheral blood. According to the report, matched synovial fluid samples from ankylosing spondylitis patients were significantly enriched for the disease-linked clones. Some TCR beta motif variants had previously been reported in synovial fluid and blood of reactive arthritis patients, which suggested common disease-initiation mechanisms. A TCR beta motif of 8 or 9 highly homologous amino acid variants appeared characteristic of blood from ankylosing spondylitis patients.

TCRdb lists the instrument as Illumina HiSeq 2500. TCR beta libraries were prepared by quantitative 5'-RACE with molecular barcodes. Regarding the original processing steps: To identify disease-linked TCR variants, a new computational method was used, one built on a probabilistic model of VDJ rearrangement. Clones were called with MiXCR by TCRdb after fastp trimmed the public reads at Q25, and only in-frame beta chains were retained. CDR3 protein duplicates are merged, each entry listing the most common genes and DNA. These V and J calls are TCRdb output, not the study's own analysis. The sample profile shows about 360,000 distinct CDR3 sequences; approximately 22% of them were found once. The ten largest account for about an eighth of the sample. From cysteine to phenylalanine, the CDR3 is 16 amino acids long. Only the CDR3 portion is preserved as DNA: 48 bases, with reading frame beginning at the first base. From a lookup of the germline V gene (reference sequence), CDR1 and CDR2 are DFQATT and SNEGSKA. Trimming removed 0 bases from V and 7 bases from J; the gene matches leave 12 bases unexplained.

Many counts were recorded for this clonotype. It has no known antigen specificity. The record has no base qualities; no much larger clone is one base away. The TCR sequence derives from a male donor with ankylosing spondylitis or in good health (not recorded which). The chain is assembled from TRBV20-1 and TRBJ2-7, with 10 junctional bases fitting TRBD1. Sequenced input: blood, either unsorted or a sorted T cell fraction (not recorded which). CDR3 region: CSARDSWGQGSEEQYF. The nucleotides are TGCAGTGCTAGAGATAGTTGGGGACAGGGGTCGGAAGAGCAGTACTTC.